A single sample is the source of the 24 T cell receptor beta chains below, sequenced in a study of blood T cell repertoires in COVID-19. Generated by immunoSEQ multiplex PCR, the TCRdb table keeps only in-frame clones and is missing some. The data hold 400,000 to 550,000 clones, with about 85% observed a single time. Sequencing input: PBMCs or T cells enriched from blood (not recorded which). The receptors come from a woman younger than 35 with acute COVID-19.

The rearrangement links TRBV5-1 to TRBJ2-2; no clear D. The CDR3 covers 13 residues. The V and J ends lost 0 bases and 5 bases respectively, with 5 bases between them. Per the germline V gene, CDR1 is SGHRS and CDR2 is YFSETQ. CDR3 sequence (DNA): TGCGCCAGCAGCTTGGTTGCGACCGGGGAGCTGTTTTTT. Translated: CASSLVATGELFF.

The rearrangement uses TRBV15 and TRBJ2-7; D is perhaps TRBD1 (5 bases). Between the trimmed V and J ends, which lost 6 bases and 4 bases, there was a span of 13 bases. The CDR3 is made up of 13 amino acids. CDR1 and CDR2 from the germline V gene are LNHNV and YYDKDF (reference sequence). CDR3 protein: CATSARGPYEQYF. In nucleotides, the CDR3 is TGTGCCACCAGTGCTAGGGGCCCTTACGAGCAGTACTTC.

For this clone: An end of the junction does not agree with germline; a read error may underlie this. This chain connects TRBV7-7 to TRBJ2-3; 10 bases are shared with TRBD2. The CDR3 runs 15 residues. Germline assignment: CDR1 SSHAT and CDR2 FNYEAQ (reference sequence). The CDR3 region has the DNA TGTGCTAGCAGCTTAGGGACTAGCGGCACAGATACGCAGTATTTT. Translation: CASSLGTSGTDTQYF.

DNA for the CDR3: TGTGCCAGCAGCCCGGGTACGGGCAATGAGCAGTTCTTC. Protein product: CASSPGTGNEQFF. The chain employs TRBV5-6 and TRBJ2-1; no firm D call. Germline CDR1 reads SGHDT; CDR2 reads YYEEEE. Deletions cut 4 bases from V and 6 bases from J, with 11 bases between. The CDR3 totals 13 residues.

This clone showed up just a few times. This chain joins TRBV27 and TRBJ2-7, with D possibly being TRBD2 (6 bases). V was clipped by 3 bases and J by 3 bases, with 15 bases between them. Looked up from germline, CDR1 is MNHEY and CDR2 is SMNVEV (reference sequence). CDR3 length: 15 amino acids. The CDR3 reads CASSLTPRGYYEQYF. In nucleotides, the CDR3 is TGTGCCAGCAGTTTGACTCCGCGGGGTTACTACGAGCAGTACTTC.

The rearrangement joins TRBV10-2 to TRBJ1-5; D ambiguous. The V end lost 0 bases, the J end lost 4 bases, and 13 bases lay between the germline ends. The CDR3 covers 16 residues. Germline V gene sequence: CDR1 WSHSY, CDR2 SAAADI. In DNA form, the CDR3 reads TGCGCCAGCAGTGAGTCGACCCCCGCAGCGAATCAGCCCCAGCATTTT. As protein: CASSESTPAANQPQHF.

This clone has only one observation. The chain recombines TRBV7-9 with TRBJ1-4; 7 nucleotides agree with TRBD1. V lost 3 bases and J lost 4; bases outside the gene matches: 11. Per germline, CDR1 SEHNR and CDR2 FQNEAQ (reference sequence). CDR3 length equals 17 residues. Written as DNA, the CDR3 is TGTGCCAGCAGCTTCTCCCTGCCGGGACAGCATAATGAAAAACTGTTTTTT. Translating gives CASSFSLPGQHNEKLFF.

The chain recombines TRBV28 with TRBJ2-1; 7 bases line up with TRBD2. Looked up from germline, CDR1 is MDHEN and CDR2 is SYDVKM. The V segment lost 7 bases and the J segment 8 bases; nucleotides outside the gene matches: 14. The CDR3 is 15 residues long. The CDR3 nucleotides are TGTGCCAGCACTCGTCCCTGGGGGGGAAGGGATGAGCAGTTCTTC. Residues: CASTRPWGGRDEQFF.

The chain links TRBV7-9 to TRBJ2-2; a weak D match, TRBD1 (6 bases). The length of the CDR3 is 15 residues. V was pared by 1 base and J by 1 base, with 7 bases between. Germline CDR1 SEHNR, CDR2 FQNEAQ (reference sequence). The DNA of the CDR3 is TGTGCCAGCAGCTTAGGACAGGTGAACACCGGGGAGCTGTTTTTT. It codes for CASSLGQVNTGELFF.

The chain employs TRBV5-1 and TRBJ2-4; D not certain. The germline CDR1 and CDR2 sequences are SGHRS and YFSETQ. The CDR3 is 15 amino acids. Deletions cut 0 bases from V and 4 bases from J, with 11 bases between. CDR3 sequence reads: CASSLGGKFKNIQYF. CDR3 nucleotides: TGCGCCAGCAGCTTGGGCGGAAAGTTTAAAAACATTCAGTACTTC.

This rearrangement joins TRBV12-3 or TRBV12-4 to TRBJ2-7; D unclear. Trimming stripped 3 bases from V and 1 base from J, with 7 bases between. This CDR3 is built from 13 residues. CDR3 protein: CASSFTSSYEQYF. CDR3 coding DNA: TGTGCCAGCAGTTTCACGAGTTCCTACGAGCAGTACTTC.

This chain connects TRBV6-4 to TRBJ1-5, with D possibly being TRBD1 (5 bases). The CDR3 spans 13 residues. V lost 3 bases to trimming and J lost 9 bases, with 12 bases between them. Germline CDR1 and CDR2: MRHNA and SNTAGT. CDR3 loop: CASSEGDSSPQHF. The CDR3, as DNA: TGTGCCAGCAGTGAGGGGGACTCATCGCCCCAGCATTTT.

This clone was picked up one time. This chain connects TRBV3-1 (or the pseudogene TRBV3-2) to TRBJ2-1, with 10 bases that match TRBD2. Trimming cost V 4 bases and J 8 bases; bases outside gene matches: 2. Germline V CDR1 and CDR2: LGHDT, YNNKEL (reference sequence). The CDR3 consists of 13 residues. DNA of the CDR3: TGTGCCAGCAGCCCTAGCGGGGGATATGAGCAGTTCTTC. Translation gives CASSPSGGYEQFF.

This rearrangement joins TRBV6-2 or TRBV6-3 to TRBJ2-7; 9 bases line up with TRBD2. The CDR3 is made up of 16 amino acids. Trimming cost V 5 bases and J 2 bases; bases outside gene matches: 10. From germline, CDR1 is MNHEY and CDR2 SVGEGT. Here the CDR3 reads CASSNPRTSVTYEQYF. Written as DNA, the CDR3 is TGTGCCAGCAGTAACCCTCGGACTAGCGTAACCTACGAGCAGTACTTC.

The V and J genes are TRBV5-1 and TRBJ2-3; TRBD1 matches 8 bases. CDR3 size: 15 residues. The germline V gene encodes CDR1 SGHRS and CDR2 YFSETQ. J gave up 4 bases and V 5 bases, and 9 bases lay outside the gene matches. The CDR3: CASRGGQGLADTQYF. For the CDR3, the DNA is TGCGCCAGCAGGGGAGGACAGGGTCTAGCAGATACGCAGTATTTT.

J is TRBJ1-2 and V is TRBV18; D remains ambiguous. This CDR3 contains 13 residues. Germline CDR1 reads KGHSH; CDR2 reads LQKENI. Trimming took off 0 bases at V and 6 bases at J, with 8 bases between the two ends. CDR3 in DNA: TGTGCCAGCTCACCACCAAACGGGGATGGCTACACCTTC. Residues: CASSPPNGDGYTF.

The J gene is TRBJ2-7, the V gene TRBV27, with TRBD2 matching 11 bases. The CDR3 is 16 residues long. The V gene end was trimmed by 6 bases and the J gene end by 5 bases; junction bases not matched to a gene: 12. CDR1 and CDR2 (germline): MNHEY, SMNVEV (reference sequence). The CDR3 DNA is TGTGCCAGCAGCCCGTCTAGCGGGGGGCCTCGGGACGAGCAGTACTTC. This sequence encodes CASSPSSGGPRDEQYF.

J is TRBJ2-5 and V is TRBV5-1; tentative D call: TRBD1 (5 bases). Germline CDR1 is SGHRS and CDR2 is YFSETQ. The V end lost 4 bases, the J end lost 1 base, and 14 bases lay between the germline ends. The CDR3 runs to 15 residues. Here the CDR3 DNA reads TGCGCCAGCAGCCCCCGAGGAAGGGGCCAAGAGACCCAGTACTTC. Amino acids: CASSPRGRGQETQYF.

With regard to this clone: Other DNA sequences in this sample translate to the same CDR3. The gene calls are TRBV27 and TRBJ2-1; 9 nucleotides line up with TRBD2. CDR1 and CDR2 (germline): MNHEY, SMNVEV (reference sequence). The CDR3 runs to 15 residues. V shed 6 bases, J shed 4 bases, and the junction held 7 bases outside the gene matches. The CDR3 is CASRESGGSYNEQFF. DNA for the CDR3: TGTGCCAGCAGAGAAAGCGGGGGGTCTTACAATGAGCAGTTCTTC.

This chain links TRBV14 with TRBJ1-1; a weak D match, TRBD1 (5 bases). This CDR3 comprises 15 residues. The V gene's germline CDR1 is SGHDN and CDR2 FVKESK. V was shortened by 1 base and J by 4 bases, with 13 bases between the two germline ends. The CDR3 region is CASSQVRGAATEAFF. The CDR3 coding sequence is TGTGCCAGCAGCCAAGTTCGCGGGGCAGCCACTGAAGCTTTCTTT.

V is TRBV18 and J is TRBJ2-1; weak D call: TRBD1 (6 bases). Germline V gene lookup returns CDR1 KGHSH and CDR2 LQKENI. The CDR3 is 14 amino acids. V lost 4 bases and J lost 3, with 10 bases in between. The CDR3 protein is CASSLRTDYNEQFF. The CDR3 DNA is TGTGCCAGCTCACTCCGGACAGACTACAATGAGCAGTTCTTC. Full variable domain (remainder filled in from reference TRBV18 and TRBJ2-1): NAGVMQNPRHLVRRRGQEARLRCSPMKGHSHVYWYRQLPEEGLKFMVYLQKENIIDESGMPKERFSAEFPKEGPSILRIQQVVRGDSAAYFCASSLRTDYNEQFFGPGTRLTVL.

The chain employs TRBV19 and TRBJ1-4, with TRBD1 matching 10 bases. Germline trimming cut 5 bases from V and 3 bases from J; bases unmatched to any gene: 9. CDR1 and CDR2 (germline): LNHDA, SQIVND (reference sequence). This CDR3 has 17 amino acids. CDR3 sequence (DNA): TGTGCCAGTAGTCCCCGGGACAGGGGAACAGCTAATGAAAAACTGTTTTTT. Translated, it gives CASSPRDRGTANEKLFF.

This clone turned up a few times. The V gene is TRBV11-2, the J gene TRBJ2-1; D remains unclear. The germline V and J ends were trimmed by 3 bases and 9 bases, with 9 bases remaining between them. This CDR3 is 12 amino acids long. CDR1 is SGHAT, CDR2 FQNNGV, per germline. Written as DNA, the CDR3 is TGTGCCAGCAGCTTTGAACCAGGTGAGCAGTTCTTC. It yields the protein CASSFEPGEQFF.

This CDR3 reads CAWSPRENEKLFF. The CDR3 DNA reads TGTGCCTGGAGTCCGAGGGAGAATGAAAAACTGTTTTTT. The gene calls are TRBV30 and TRBJ1-4; D is unresolved. Germline lookup yields CDR1 GTSNPN and CDR2 SVGIG (reference sequence). The length of the CDR3 is 13 residues. Trimming removed 2 bases at V and 5 bases at J, with 9 bases between.